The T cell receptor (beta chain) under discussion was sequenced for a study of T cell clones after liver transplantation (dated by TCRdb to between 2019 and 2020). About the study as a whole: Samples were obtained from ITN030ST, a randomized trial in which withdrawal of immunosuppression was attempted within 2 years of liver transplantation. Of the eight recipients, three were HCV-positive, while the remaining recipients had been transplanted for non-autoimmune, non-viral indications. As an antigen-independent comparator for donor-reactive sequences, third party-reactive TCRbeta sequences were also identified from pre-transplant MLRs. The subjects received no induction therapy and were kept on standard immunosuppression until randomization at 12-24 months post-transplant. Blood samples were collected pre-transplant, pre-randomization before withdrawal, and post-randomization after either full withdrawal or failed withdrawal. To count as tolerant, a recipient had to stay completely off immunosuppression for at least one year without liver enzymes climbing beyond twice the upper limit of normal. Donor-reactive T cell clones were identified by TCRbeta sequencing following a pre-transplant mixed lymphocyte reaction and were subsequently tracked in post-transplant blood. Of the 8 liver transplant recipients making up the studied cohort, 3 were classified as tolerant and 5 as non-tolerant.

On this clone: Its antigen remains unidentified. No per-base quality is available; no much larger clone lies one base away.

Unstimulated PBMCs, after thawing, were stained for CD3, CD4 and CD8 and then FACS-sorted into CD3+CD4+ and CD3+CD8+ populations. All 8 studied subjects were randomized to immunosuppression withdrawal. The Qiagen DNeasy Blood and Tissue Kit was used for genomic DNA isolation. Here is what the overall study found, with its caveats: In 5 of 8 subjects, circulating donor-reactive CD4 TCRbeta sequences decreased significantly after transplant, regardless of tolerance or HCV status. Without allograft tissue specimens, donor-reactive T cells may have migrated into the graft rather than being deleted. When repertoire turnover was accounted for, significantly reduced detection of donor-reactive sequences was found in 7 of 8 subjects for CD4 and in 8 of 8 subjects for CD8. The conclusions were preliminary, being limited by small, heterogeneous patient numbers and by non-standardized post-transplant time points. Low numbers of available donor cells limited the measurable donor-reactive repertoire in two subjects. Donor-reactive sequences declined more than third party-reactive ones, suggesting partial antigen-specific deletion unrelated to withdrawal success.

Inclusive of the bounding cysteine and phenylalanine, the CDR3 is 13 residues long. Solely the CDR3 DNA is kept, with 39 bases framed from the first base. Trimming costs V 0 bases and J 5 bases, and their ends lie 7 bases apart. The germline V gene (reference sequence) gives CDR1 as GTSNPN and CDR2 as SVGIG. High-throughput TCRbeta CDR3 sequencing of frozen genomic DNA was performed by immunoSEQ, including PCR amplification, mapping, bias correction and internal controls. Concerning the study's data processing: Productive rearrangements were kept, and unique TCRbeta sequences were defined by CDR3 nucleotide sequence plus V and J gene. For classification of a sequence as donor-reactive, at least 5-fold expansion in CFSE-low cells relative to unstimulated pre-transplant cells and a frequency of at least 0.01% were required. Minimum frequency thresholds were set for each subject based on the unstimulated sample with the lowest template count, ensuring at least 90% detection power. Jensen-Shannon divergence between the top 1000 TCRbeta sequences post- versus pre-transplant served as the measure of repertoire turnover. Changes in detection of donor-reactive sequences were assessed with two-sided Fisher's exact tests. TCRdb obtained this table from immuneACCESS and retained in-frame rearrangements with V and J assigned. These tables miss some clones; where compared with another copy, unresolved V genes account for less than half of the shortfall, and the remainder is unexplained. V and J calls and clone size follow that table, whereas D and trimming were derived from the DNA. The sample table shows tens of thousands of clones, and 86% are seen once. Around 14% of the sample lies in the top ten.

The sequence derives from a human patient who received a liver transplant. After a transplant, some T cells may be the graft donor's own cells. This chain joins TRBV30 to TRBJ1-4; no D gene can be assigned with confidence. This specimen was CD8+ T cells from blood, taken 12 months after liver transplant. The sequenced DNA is TGTGCCTGGAGTGTACTCGGGAATGAAAAACTGTTTTTT. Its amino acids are CAWSVLGNEKLFF.